This T cell receptor beta chain was found in a study of PD-1 blockade in classical Hodgkin lymphoma. Stated time point: cycle 4 day 1 (C4D1), after 5 to 7 weeks of nivolumab. Relapse was seen in all patients after autologous stem cell transplantation, and brentuximab vedotin exposure was variable. Complete response, partial response or progressive disease made up the best responses. Profiling relied on immunoSEQ multiplex PCR, and the TCRdb table lists in-frame clones only, not all of them. The sample contains some 21,000 clones, approximately 77% of which appear only once. As regards this clone: Its antigen is not identified.

Broader study findings: It was among complete responders that baseline diversity resembled that of newly diagnosed patients. At baseline, newly diagnosed patients reportedly showed less TCR diversity than healthy donors. Why the repertoires differ is still unclear, perhaps disease activity or prior therapy.

Germline V lookup: CDR1 SEHNR, CDR2 FQNEAQ (reference sequence). This CDR3 is built from 15 residues. V lost 1 base and J lost 4, with 13 bases in between. This sequence joins TRBV7-9 and TRBJ1-2; no firm D call. Sample: peripheral blood mononuclear cells (PBMCs), taken before the fourth cycle of nivolumab. This clonotype was sampled from a human donor with classical Hodgkin lymphoma. The CDR3 spells CASSLEGPSRYGYTF. Here the CDR3 DNA reads TGTGCCAGCAGCTTAGAAGGTCCTTCACGCTATGGCTACACCTTC.